The clone carrying this TCR beta chain showed up many times. Germline assignment: CDR1 SNHLY and CDR2 FYNNEI. The CDR3 length is 14 residues. The V segment lost 6 bases and the J segment 5 bases; nucleotides outside the gene matches: 6. Amplified TCR beta CDR3 regions came from RNA transcripts. First-round RT-PCR targeting the TCR CDR3 was performed with the HTBI primer set. TCRdb processed the multiplex PCR reads anew with MiXCR; each CDR3 protein has one entry. Here the sample spans around 400,000 distinct CDR3 sequences, 15% to 17% being singletons. This record comes from a study of T cells in Graves' hyperthyroidism and ophthalmopathy. Thyroid ultrasound and orbital computed tomography, with clinical symptoms and serum thyroxine and TRAb, informed diagnoses. The sample, blood from the first hyperthyroidism diagnosis, precedes any ophthalmopathy symptoms.

Sequenced sample: blood. The genes are TRBV2 and TRBJ1-5, with 8 bases lining up with TRBD1. This TCR derives from a woman aged 18-29 years with Graves' hyperthyroidism that later progressed to Graves' ophthalmopathy. The CDR3 DNA reads as TGTGCCAGCAGGCTGGACAGGGCAGATCAGCCCCAGCATTTT. Its protein product is CASRLDRADQPQHF.